This T cell receptor (beta chain) was sequenced for a study of response to subunit inactivated influenza vaccine. TCRdb re-called the RT-PCR reads through MiXCR, storing one row per CDR3 protein. The sample lists around 320,000 distinct CDR3 sequences; 22% were seen once. The V and J ends lost 0 bases and 3 bases respectively, with 3 bases between them. The CDR3 has 13 residues. Germline CDR1 is SGHNT and CDR2 is YENEEA. Study observations and caveats: That few new T cells are recruited by each seasonal influenza vaccination was the authors' suggestion.

This clonotype was seen a few times. What it recognizes is unknown. This sequence joins TRBV11-3 and TRBJ1-3; no firm D call. Sequencing used PBMCs from blood, obtained less than 22 months after vaccination. The sequence was collected from a man aged 50-75 years who received an inactivated influenza vaccine. CDR3 coding DNA: TGTGCCAGCAGCTTAGATGGTGGAAACACCATATATTTT. Translating gives CASSLDGGNTIYF.